This paragraph covers one T cell receptor (beta chain) sequence. This receptor's antigen is unknown. Base qualities are missing; no much larger clone stands one base away. All patients had node-negative disease on CT and PET/CT, and none had a history of other malignancies or had previously received chemotherapy or radiotherapy. At each of two time points, about 6 milliliters of peripheral venous blood were collected in EDTA tubes. Ficoll-Paque Plus density-gradient centrifugation was used to isolate PBMCs. Right after collection, samples were kept at -80 degrees C until analysis. The data were taken from a study of prognosis after radiotherapy for stage I lung cancer (dated by TCRdb to the early 2020s). Broadly, across the study: Over 15 stage I NSCLC patients were enrolled in Nanjing, China, between April 2018 and early 2019. SBRT was not combined with any concurrent therapy in any patient. SBRT was delivered in 3 to 5 fractions with a biologically effective dose of at least 100 Gy, and image-guided IMRT or VMAT was used for delivery. On tumor histology, some 11 patients had adenocarcinoma and 6 to 8 had squamous cell carcinoma. Four of the 19 patients developed distant metastases after SBRT, at a median of approximately 7 months; the other 15 showed no significant progression. All patients were considered medically inoperable, owing to comorbidities in more than 10 and refusal of surgery in seven or eight. The study took one blood sample before SBRT and one after SBRT from each of 20 or so patients and sequenced all 40 or so samples. Newly diagnosed primary stage I lung tumors were found in 13 to 15 patients, while oligometastatic NSCLC after surgical resection of the primary tumor was found in a few. Peripheral blood TCR beta repertoires were profiled in stage I NSCLC patients before and after stereotactic body radiotherapy, and the study then linked these repertoires to distant failure. The cohort comprised 10 to 15 men and five or six women with a median age of approximately 74 years, ranging from roughly 50 to 85 years.

General findings and caveats noted by the study authors: No determination of tumor specificity was made for expanded TCR clones. All reported P values were unadjusted for multiple comparisons. A decrease in unique TCR clone counts was observed after SBRT (median roughly 10,000 before versus some 7,000 after; Wilcoxon paired P=0.011). Post-SBRT Shannon entropy and its change from baseline were lower in patients who developed distant metastases; baseline Shannon entropy was not associated with metastases. Limitations of the study included a small cohort and short follow-up, and the study findings need independent validation. Differences in TRBV and TRBJ usage frequencies by metastasis status were reportedly observed in two V genes at baseline and in roughly ten V and two J genes after SBRT.

V lost 6 bases and J lost 6 bases, and the count of bases not matched to a germline gene is 13. From the cysteine up to the phenylalanine, the CDR3 has a length of 16 residues. Only the CDR3 region is kept as DNA, spanning 48 bases read in frame from base 1. The germline V gene provides CDR1 MNHEY and CDR2 SVGEGT. Two rounds of multiplex PCR were performed to amplify the TCR beta CDR3 region from genomic DNA. The first PCR round used primers specific to each TRBV and TRBJ gene, and the primer sequences were filed in Chinese patent CN105087789A. Universal primers were used in the second round of PCR. The Roche High Pure PCR Template Preparation Kit was used to extract genomic DNA from frozen PBMCs. An Illumina HiSeq 3000 was used to sequence the libraries paired-end with 151 bp reads. The published analysis was carried out like this. Raw reads lacking the multiplex PCR primer sequences were removed with CutAdapt. PEAR was used to merge high-quality paired reads into contigs. TRB V, D and J gene segments were assigned to each contig with MiXCR by alignment to reference sequences. To remove sequencing errors, CDR3 sequences were clustered according to base quality and sequence similarity. Diversity was calculated as Shannon entropy divided by the natural log of the number of productive TCR sequences. One minus Shannon entropy divided by the natural log of the number of unique clonotypes was used as the definition of clonality. Using the Youden index from ROC curves, the researchers picked the repertoire-metric cut-offs for progression-free survival, and all analyses were carried out in R 3.5.3. The raw public data were reprocessed by TCRdb itself: fastp quality trimming at Q25, MiXCR clonotype calling, in-frame beta chains only. Rows matching on CDR3 protein sequence are summarized as one entry with the most common DNA and genes. The V and J calls here are based on TCRdb, not the publication. Counted in this sample were about 51,000 distinct CDR3 sequences; roughly 35% of them appeared once. In total, the top ten clones hold roughly 9.4% of the sample.

Sequences were derived from PBMCs, sampled before or after stereotactic body radiation therapy (not recorded which). The TCR comes from a donor over 45 with non-small cell lung cancer. Recombination joined TRBV6-2 or TRBV6-3 with TRBJ1-3; TRBD1 matches 8 bases in the middle. CDR3 region: CASRAPGGAAINTIYF. The nucleotide sequence is given as TGTGCCAGCAGAGCCCCAGGGGGCGCGGCTATAAACACCATATATTTT.